This entry lists 9 T cell receptor beta chains sequenced from one sample in a study of blood T cell repertoires in COVID-19. The method was immunoSEQ multiplex PCR; TCRdb's version includes in-frame clones alone and lacks a portion of them. This sample has under 350,000 clones, with around 86% found just once. The sequencing sample was made of peripheral blood. These receptors all stem from a human donor in a cohort sampled during active COVID-19.

This sequence joins TRBV21-1 and TRBJ2-5; the table's D call, TRBD2, was not checked against the DNA. TRBV21-1 is noted as a pseudogene. The CDR3 has 18 residues. In nucleotides, the CDR3 is TGTGCCAGCAGCAATGAGGATAGCGGGAGAGGGAAATCAGAGACCCAGTACTTC. This gives the protein CASSNEDSGRGKSETQYF.

V usage is TRBV7-9 and J usage is TRBJ1-5, with TRBD1 identical over 12 bases. V lost 5 bases to trimming and J lost 5 bases; unmatched junction nucleotides: 10. Germline CDR1 and CDR2: SEHNR and FQNEAQ (reference sequence). The length of the CDR3 is 17 residues. CDR3 in DNA: TGTGCCAGCAGCAAGGGACAGGGGGCGCGTCTAGATCAGCCCCAGCATTTT. Translation: CASSKGQGARLDQPQHF.

This clone was recorded only once. CDR3 in amino acids: CASSHSGTGNTGELFF. The DNA for the CDR3 is TGTGCCAGCAGCCATTCCGGGACAGGGAACACCGGGGAGCTGTTTTTT. The rearrangement links TRBV5-4 to TRBJ2-2; 8 bases agree with TRBD1. V gave up 4 bases and J gave up 1 base; unmatched junction bases: 6. Germline values: CDR1 SGHNT, CDR2 YYREEE (reference sequence). This CDR3 region has 16 residues.

This clone was counted between two and nine times. The chain recombines TRBV5-1 with TRBJ2-1; 10 bases are a match to TRBD1. There are 16 residues in the CDR3. V lost 4 bases, J lost 4 bases, and 8 bases stayed unmatched. The germline CDR1 and CDR2 sequences are SGHRS and YFSETQ. The CDR3 spells CASSVRTGGLYNEQFF. The CDR3 nucleotides are TGCGCCAGCAGCGTCAGGACAGGGGGGCTGTACAATGAGCAGTTCTTC. Complete variable domain (other parts from reference TRBV5-1 and TRBJ2-1): KAGVTQTPRYLIKTRGQQVTLSCSPISGHRSVSWYQQTPGQGLQFLFEYFSETQRNKGNFPGRFSGRQFSNSRSEMNVSTLELGDSALYLCASSVRTGGLYNEQFFGPGTRLTVL.

This clone was counted only a few times. The chain couples TRBV6-1 to TRBJ2-5, with 8 bases identical to TRBD2. Germline lookup yields CDR1 MNHNS and CDR2 SASEGT. The CDR3 is made up of 15 amino acids. The V gene end was trimmed by 2 bases and the J gene end by 0 bases; junction bases not matched to a gene: 2. CDR3: CASSELAGNQETQYF. The CDR3 DNA is TGTGCCAGCAGTGAATTAGCGGGAAACCAAGAGACCCAGTACTTC.

The chain combines TRBV6-5 with TRBJ1-1; D remains unclear. The CDR3 extends over 13 amino acids. Trimming cost V 6 bases and J 0 bases, with 8 bases left between them. Germline CDR1 is MNHEY and CDR2 is SVGAGI. This CDR3 reads CASSPIMNTEAFF. Written as DNA, the CDR3 is TGTGCCAGCAGCCCCATCATGAACACTGAAGCTTTCTTT.

CDR3 protein: CASSTGLATEAFF. CDR3 nucleotide sequence: TGTGCCAGCAGTACAGGGTTGGCCACTGAAGCTTTCTTT. The chain is built from TRBV12-3 or TRBV12-4 and TRBJ1-1, with TRBD1 as a possible D gene (6 bases). V was trimmed by 5 bases and J by 4 bases, leaving 11 bases between them. This CDR3 has 13 residues.

This chain uses TRBV4-1 with TRBJ2-3, with TRBD1 as a possible D gene (6 bases). Germline V gene data show CDR1 as MGHRA and CDR2 as YSYEKL. The CDR3 is made up of 17 amino acids. V was shortened by 1 base and J by 3 bases, with 17 bases between the two germline ends. CDR3 bases: TGCGCCAGCAGCCAAGTTGGACAGTCCAGGGGAACAGATACGCAGTATTTT. Translation gives CASSQVGQSRGTDTQYF.

The chain couples TRBV18 to TRBJ2-6; D is perhaps TRBD1 (7 bases). Germline lookup yields CDR1 KGHSH and CDR2 LQKENI. V lost 6 bases and J 6 bases, leaving 15 bases between the germline ends. This CDR3 region has 15 residues. The CDR3 reads CASSRDRLEANVLTF. The CDR3 coding sequence is TGTGCCAGCTCTCGGGACAGACTAGAGGCCAACGTCCTGACTTTC.